This TCR beta chain was recorded in a study of blood T cell repertoires in COVID-19. Study summary: Acute-phase and convalescent COVID-19 samples originated in the United States, Italy and Spain. Sample material is recorded as cDNA or gDNA derived from T cells, B-cell-depleted T cells, or PBMCs.

With 4 bases clipped from V and 4 bases from J, the junction kept 11 bases outside the gene matches. Germline V gene data show CDR1 as SNHLY and CDR2 as FYNNEI. This CDR3 contains 16 residues. As handled by the study authors: Quantification of nucleated cells was approximated via reference gene primer amplification. Only in-frame clones appear in the TCRdb table, and some are missing; sequencing was by immunoSEQ multiplex PCR. D and trimming come from the DNA, and the V and J calls and clone size come from that table. The sample yields 250,000 to 400,000 clones, around 86% seen once. This clonotype was obtained from a man aged 50-60 years with active or convalescent COVID-19. Sequencing was performed on peripheral blood. The gene calls are TRBV2 and TRBJ2-5; TRBD1 aligns across 8 bases. DNA for the CDR3: TGTGCCAGCAGTGCCGGCTTCGGACAGGGCGGAGAGACCCAGTACTTC. Translation gives CASSAGFGQGGETQYF.